One and the same sample provided the 10 T cell receptor beta chains below, sequenced in a study of T cells in women clearing cervical HPV infection. Here immunoSEQ multiplex PCR was the method, and the copy in TCRdb shows in-frame clones only, minus some. The table for this sample gives about 30,000 clones. Sequenced: blood buffy coat. These receptors all stem from a woman between 18 and 75 years old with a cervical HPV16 infection that either progressed to CIN3+ or cleared (not recorded which).

As for this clone: The read terminates 3 residues before the CDR3 end, so the remaining end is supplied by the germline J gene. The chain employs TRBV11-2 and TRBJ2-1, with D uncertain. Germline values: CDR1 SGHAT, CDR2 FQNNGV. V was clipped by 2 bases and J by 9 bases, with 11 bases between them. This CDR3 has 13 residues. CDR3 DNA (partial): TGTGCCAGCAGCTTAAGGCCCGCCCCTGAG. Amino acids: CASSLRPAPE. The CDR3 reads in full as CASSLRPAPEQFF. The variable domain in full, completed from reference TRBV11-2 and TRBJ2-1, reads EAGVAQSPRYKIIEKRQSVAFWCNPISGHATLYWYQQILGQGPKLLIQFQNNGVVDDSQLPKDRFSAERLKGVDSTLKIQPAKLEDSAVYLCASSLRPAPEQFFGPGTRLTVL.

A note on this clone: The read falls 3 residues short of the CDR3 end, and the missing part is taken from the germline J gene. The V and J genes are TRBV27 and TRBJ2-7, with 11 bases lining up with TRBD1. CDR3 length: 15 amino acids. The germline V gene encodes CDR1 MNHEY and CDR2 SMNVEV (reference sequence). V was pared by 5 bases and J by 3 bases, with 6 bases of the junction left unmatched. CDR3 DNA (partial): TGTGCCAGCAGTCCGGCGGGACAGGGGGTCTACGAG. Translating gives CASSPAGQGVYE. The whole CDR3 reads CASSPAGQGVYEQYF.

About this clone itself: The sequence runs out 3 residues before the end of the CDR3; the remainder is reconstructed from the germline J gene. V gene TRBV7-3 combines with J gene TRBJ1-2, with 8 bases that match TRBD1. CDR3 length: 13 residues. CDR1 and CDR2 from the germline V gene are SGHTA and FQGTGA. J was trimmed by 4 bases and V by 5 bases; bases with no gene match: 3. This CDR3 reads CASSPDRGYGYTF. Incomplete CDR3 DNA: TGTGCCAGCAGCCCCGACAGGGGCTATGGC.

CDR3 bases read: TGCAGCGCGGGACAGGGGGTCAATCAGCCC. This sequence encodes CSAGQGVNQP. The full CDR3 protein is CSAGQGVNQPQHF. The chain joins TRBV29-1 to TRBJ1-5; 11 bases are a match to TRBD1. Read coverage stops 3 residues before the CDR3 terminus; the germline J gene supplies the remainder. Losses at the gene ends were 7 bases for V and 3 bases for J; bases not matched to a gene: 2. CDR1 and CDR2 (germline): SQVTM, ANQGSEA. There are 13 residues in the CDR3.

In regard to this clone: The read stops 3 residues short of the end of the CDR3; the missing end is completed from the germline J gene. The J gene is TRBJ2-7, the V gene TRBV6-2 or TRBV6-3; D not resolved. V lost 2 bases, J lost 3 bases, and 11 bases lay in between. The length of the CDR3 is 14 residues. Germline V gene data show CDR1 as MNHEY and CDR2 as SVGEGT. The chain's CDR3 is CASSYTFRDYEQYF. CDR3 DNA (partial): TGTGCCAGCAGTTACACGTTCAGAGACTACGAG.

In the case of this clone: The read falls 3 residues short of the CDR3 end, and the missing part is taken from the germline J gene. The V and J genes are TRBV19 and TRBJ1-5, with D maybe TRBD1 (6 bases). The V gene lost 3 bases and the J gene lost 3 bases, with 18 bases spanning the gap. CDR3 length: 17 residues. CDR1 and CDR2 (germline): LNHDA, SQIVND (reference sequence). CDR3 amino acids: CASSMGASALDNQPQHF. The sequenced part of the CDR3 DNA is TGTGCCAGTAGTATGGGGGCATCTGCGCTGGACAATCAGCCC.

As concerns this clone: The CDR3 end lies 3 residues beyond the end of the read and is filled in from the germline J gene. This sequence joins TRBV2 and TRBJ1-2; D is perhaps TRBD1 (6 bases). The CDR3 contains 13 residues. Germline CDR1 reads SNHLY; CDR2 reads FYNNEI. Trimming shortened V by 9 bases and J by 4 bases, and 15 bases separated the two germline ends. CDR3 DNA, as far as it was read: TGTGCCAGGGACCACAGGGAAGGCTATGGC. Protein sequence: CARDHREGYG. The CDR3 reads in full as CARDHREGYGYTF.

Concerning this clone itself: The DNA ends 3 residues before the CDR3 does, and the rest of the CDR3 is filled in from the germline J gene. The chain recombines TRBV5-1 with TRBJ1-5; maybe TRBD1 (5 bases). Germline V gene data show CDR1 as SGHRS and CDR2 as YFSETQ. Trimming pared 0 bases from V and 6 bases from J, leaving 13 bases between. The CDR3 consists of 15 residues. The CDR3 sequence is CASSLGSGQGQPQHF. CDR3 bases read: TGCGCCAGCAGCTTGGGGTCCGGGCAGGGTCAGCCC.

To note about this clone: Coverage ceases 3 residues before the CDR3 finishes, and the germline J gene fills in the end. The chain carries TRBV2 and TRBJ1-1; TRBD1 is a possible D gene (5 bases). The ends were cut back, 6 bases at V and 7 bases at J, with 15 bases in the middle. The CDR3 spans 13 residues. CDR1 is SNHLY, CDR2 FYNNEI, per germline. The CDR3 is CASRLKGRGEAFF. The sequenced part of the CDR3 DNA is TGTGCCAGCAGACTTAAGGGGAGGGGTGAA.

In the case of this clone: The read ends 3 residues early relative to the CDR3; the germline J gene fills the gap. The chain recombines TRBV4-1 with TRBJ2-7; 7 bases agree with TRBD2. Per germline, CDR1 MGHRA and CDR2 YSYEKL. CDR3 length equals 16 residues. V trimming: 4 bases; J trimming: 2 bases; junction bases outside the gene matches: 11. The CDR3 region is CASSRLGLVPTYEQYF. Incomplete CDR3 DNA: TGCGCCAGCAGCCGTCTCGGACTAGTGCCCACCTACGAG.